One sample yielded the 22 T cell receptor beta chains listed below, sequenced in a study of cytomegalovirus exposure and HLA in healthy donors (dated by TCRdb to between 2016 and 2019). The library relied on the immunoSEQ multiplex PCR assay. TCRdb holds this immuneACCESS table with in-frame rearrangements only. Some clones are missing; in checked studies, unresolved V genes explain under half, and the rest has no known cause. This sample is represented by 240,000 or so clones; around 88% of them were singletons. The ten largest clones represent around 1.2% of the sample. Input material: PBMCs. The receptors derive from a woman aged 30 to 39 in good health and CMV-seropositive.

The chain is built from TRBV27 and TRBJ1-1, with 9 bases identical to TRBD1. The V gene end was trimmed by 6 bases and the J gene end by 7 bases; junction bases not matched to a gene: 21. The CDR3 is made up of 18 amino acids. Germline CDR1 and CDR2: MNHEY and SMNVEV (reference sequence). Written as DNA, the CDR3 is TGTGCCAGCAGCCCAAACCCCGAGTACAGGGGGCGAGTGGGTGAAGCTTTCTTT. Translating it yields CASSPNPEYRGRVGEAFF.

This clone came up a few times. CDR3 sequence reads: CASSPGSSGYEQYF. CDR3 coding DNA: TGTGCCAGCAGCCCGGGGAGTTCAGGCTACGAGCAGTACTTC. The V call is TRBV27, the J call TRBJ2-7, with D possibly matching TRBD2 (5 bases). Germline V gives CDR1 MNHEY, CDR2 SMNVEV (reference sequence). The CDR3 consists of 14 residues. Trimming took off 6 bases at V and 3 bases at J, with 15 bases between the two ends.

This clone was detected only once. The chain is built from TRBV27 and TRBJ1-5; 7 nucleotides match TRBD1. The length of the CDR3 is 13 residues. V lost 8 bases, J lost 5 bases, and 6 bases stayed unmatched. Germline values: CDR1 MNHEY, CDR2 SMNVEV (reference sequence). CDR3: CASSPDRHQPQHF. The CDR3 DNA reads as TGTGCCAGCTCCCCGGACAGGCATCAGCCCCAGCATTTT.

The J gene is TRBJ2-5, the V gene TRBV27, with 10 bases that match TRBD1. CDR3 length: 16 amino acids. Trimming removed 3 bases from V and 5 bases from J; junction bases left unmatched: 9. Per germline, CDR1 MNHEY and CDR2 SMNVEV (reference sequence). Written as DNA, the CDR3 is TGTGCCAGCAGTTTGTGGACAGGGGGGTATCGGGAGACCCAGTACTTC. Translating gives CASSLWTGGYRETQYF.

In this sample, this clone turned up a few times. This chain uses TRBV5-1 with TRBJ2-2, with 10 bases matching TRBD1. The CDR3 consists of 15 residues. Trimming at V came to 5 bases and at J to 5 bases, leaving 6 bases not matched to a gene. The germline V gene has CDR1 SGHRS and CDR2 YFSETQ. The CDR3 DNA sequence: TGCGCCAGCAGGCAGAGGGGACAGGGGACCGGGGAGCTGTTTTTT. Translating gives CASRQRGQGTGELFF.

V is TRBV5-1 and J is TRBJ2-3, with D possibly matching TRBD1 (6 bases). V lost 4 bases and J 0 bases, leaving 15 bases between the germline ends. CDR1 SGHRS and CDR2 YFSETQ come from the germline V gene. CDR3 size: 16 residues. The CDR3 region is CASSRDIYLSTDTQYF. In DNA, the CDR3 is TGCGCCAGCAGCCGGGACATCTACCTTAGCACAGATACGCAGTATTTT. The whole variable domain, remainder taken from reference TRBV5-1 and TRBJ2-3, is KAGVTQTPRYLIKTRGQQVTLSCSPISGHRSVSWYQQTPGQGLQFLFEYFSETQRNKGNFPGRFSGRQFSNSRSEMNVSTLELGDSALYLCASSRDIYLSTDTQYFGPGTRLTVL.

The chain carries TRBV10-3 and TRBJ2-7; a weak D match, TRBD1 (6 bases). The CDR3 spans 13 residues. Germline V gene lookup returns CDR1 ENHRY and CDR2 SYGVKD. V lost 6 bases and J 3 bases, leaving 12 bases between the germline ends. Written as DNA, the CDR3 is TGTGCCATCAGGGCTTGGGACAACTACGAGCAGTACTTC. Its protein product is CAIRAWDNYEQYF.

J is TRBJ2-3 and V is TRBV29-1; no clear D gene. V dropped 4 bases and J dropped 2 bases, with 16 bases sitting between them. The germline gives CDR1 SQVTM, CDR2 ANQGSEA. The length of the CDR3 is 15 residues. CDR3 nucleotide sequence: TGCAGCGTTGTCACGATCGAGAGCGACACAGATACGCAGTATTTT. Translated: CSVVTIESDTDTQYF.

V is TRBV9 and J is TRBJ1-2; D is undetermined. Trimming stripped 4 bases from V and 7 bases from J, with 20 bases between. The CDR3 runs 15 residues. Germline V lookup: CDR1 SGDLS, CDR2 YYNGEE. The CDR3 DNA is TGTGCCAGCAGCTTTGCAGGCGTGGAAGGTTCTGGCTACACCTTC. Translation: CASSFAGVEGSGYTF.

The chain links TRBV10-1 to TRBJ2-2; TRBD1 matches at 7 bases. CDR3 size: 14 residues. CDR1 and CDR2 (germline): WNHNN, SYGVQD (reference sequence). The J segment lost 4 bases and the V segment lost 6 bases, leaving 5 bases of the junction unmatched. The CDR3 region is CASSHDRATGELFF. The CDR3 DNA follows: TGCGCCAGCAGCCACGACAGGGCCACCGGGGAGCTGTTTTTT.

This clone occurred once. The chain has TRBV19 and TRBJ2-7, with D possibly matching TRBD2 (6 bases). This CDR3 has 12 residues. Trimming shortened V by 5 bases and J by 13 bases, and 18 bases separated the two germline ends. Germline CDR1 is LNHDA and CDR2 is SQIVND (reference sequence). The CDR3 sequence: CASSPRRDLIYF. The DNA for the CDR3 is TGTGCCAGTAGTCCCCGCCGGGACTTAATCTACTTC.

Note on this clone: In the same sample, other DNA sequences code for this CDR3. The rearrangement joins TRBV27 to TRBJ2-7; D might be TRBD2 (5 bases). Trimming pared 3 bases from V and 4 bases from J, leaving 10 bases between. The CDR3 sequence is 13 residues long. Germline V CDR1 and CDR2: MNHEY, SMNVEV (reference sequence). The CDR3 nucleotides are TGTGCCAGCAGTTTCGGCCTAGCATACGAGCAGTACTTC. Translation gives CASSFGLAYEQYF.

This clone was found once. V gene TRBV6-6 combines with J gene TRBJ1-1; no clear D gene. The CDR3 runs 14 residues. V shed 4 bases and J shed 8 bases, with 17 bases lying between them. In germline, CDR1 is MNHNY, CDR2 SVGAGI (reference sequence). The CDR3: CASSSRGVVGEAFF. The CDR3, as DNA: TGTGCCAGCAGTTCCCGAGGAGTGGTAGGCGAAGCTTTCTTT.

The chain uses TRBV10-3 and TRBJ2-7; 7 bases fit TRBD1. The CDR3 is made up of 14 amino acids. Unmatched junction bases numbered 2, after V lost 0 bases and J lost 3 bases. Looked up from germline, CDR1 is ENHRY and CDR2 is SYGVKD. Here the CDR3 reads CAISESAGGYEQYF. The CDR3 coding sequence is TGTGCCATCAGTGAGTCTGCAGGGGGCTACGAGCAGTACTTC.

The chain carries TRBV7-3 and TRBJ2-3, with 10 bases identical to TRBD2. The CDR3 covers 15 residues. Germline V gene sequence: CDR1 SGHTA, CDR2 FQGTGA. With V trimmed by 2 bases and J by 1 base, 0 bases remained unmatched. The CDR3 region has the DNA TGTGCCAGCAGCTTAGGACTAGCGGGCACAGATACGCAGTATTTT. It encodes CASSLGLAGTDTQYF.

V usage is TRBV5-4 and J usage is TRBJ2-1; TRBD2 might be the D (5 bases). Germline V gene lookup returns CDR1 SGHNT and CDR2 YYREEE (reference sequence). CDR3 length: 15 amino acids. The V gene lost 0 bases and the J gene lost 10 bases, with 17 bases spanning the gap. The CDR3 loop is CASSLGQKKEGEQFF. CDR3 in DNA: TGTGCCAGCAGCTTGGGCCAGAAGAAAGAGGGAGAGCAGTTCTTC.

The V gene is TRBV4-1, the J gene TRBJ1-2; TRBD1 matches at 10 bases. V trimming: 5 bases; J trimming: 6 bases; junction bases outside the gene matches: 9. CDR1 is MGHRA and CDR2 is YSYEKL in the germline V gene. The CDR3 runs 15 residues. This CDR3 reads CASSTPGQGHNGYTF. The DNA of the CDR3 is TGCGCCAGCAGCACCCCGGGACAGGGGCACAATGGCTACACCTTC.

This chain joins TRBV5-6 and TRBJ2-5, with 7 bases fitting TRBD2. V lost 4 bases to trimming and J lost 7 bases; unmatched junction nucleotides: 19. This CDR3 spans 17 amino acids. CDR1 is SGHDT and CDR2 is YYEEEE in the germline V gene. This CDR3 is CASSLSISGRATGTQYF. The CDR3 nucleotides are TGTGCCAGCAGCCTGAGTATTAGCGGGCGCGCGACTGGGACCCAGTACTTC.

The chain couples TRBV4-2 to TRBJ2-2; D is perhaps TRBD2 (6 bases). The V gene's germline CDR1 is LGHNA and CDR2 YNFKEQ. V was clipped by 0 bases and J by 7 bases, with 15 bases between them. The CDR3 sequence is 16 residues long. CDR3: CASSQEFGDGSGELFF. The CDR3 coding sequence is TGTGCCAGCAGCCAAGAGTTTGGGGACGGGAGCGGGGAGCTGTTTTTT.

J is TRBJ1-5 and V is TRBV27; unclear D gene. Germline CDR1 reads MNHEY; CDR2 reads SMNVEV (reference sequence). CDR3 size: 17 residues. Trimming took 5 bases from V and 0 from J, leaving 17 bases between them. The CDR3 bases are TGTGCCAGCAGTAAGGATGCGGCAACGTATAGCAATCAGCCCCAGCATTTT. It yields the protein CASSKDAATYSNQPQHF.

The CDR3 bases are TGTGCCAGCAGCCAACTAGCGGGAGCCAAAAACATTCAGTACTTC. It yields the protein CASSQLAGAKNIQYF. This chain joins TRBV11-2 and TRBJ2-4; 9 positions match TRBD2. The J segment lost 0 bases and the V segment lost 5 bases, leaving 2 bases of the junction unmatched. CDR1 and CDR2 (germline): SGHAT, FQNNGV. CDR3 length: 15 amino acids. Drawing the rest from reference TRBV11-2 and TRBJ2-4, the complete variable domain is EAGVAQSPRYKIIEKRQSVAFWCNPISGHATLYWYQQILGQGPKLLIQFQNNGVVDDSQLPKDRFSAERLKGVDSTLKIQPAKLEDSAVYLCASSQLAGAKNIQYFGAGTRLSVL.

The rearrangement links TRBV18 to TRBJ2-7; 8 bases match TRBD2. In germline, CDR1 is KGHSH, CDR2 LQKENI. The V gene end was trimmed by 4 bases and the J gene end by 6 bases; junction bases not matched to a gene: 11. CDR3 length equals 15 residues. This CDR3 is CASSLPGLVDFEQYF. CDR3 nucleotides: TGTGCCAGCTCACTACCGGGACTAGTCGACTTCGAGCAGTACTTC.